This T cell receptor (beta chain) was retrieved from a study of cytomegalovirus exposure and HLA in healthy donors. A multiplex PCR was run with 60 Vbeta primers and 13 Jbeta primers. Only in-frame clones appear in the TCRdb table, and some are missing; sequencing was by immunoSEQ multiplex PCR. The table records some 190,000 clones, 65% to 80% of them present only once. Study-level findings and limits: Data from an earlier analysis indicated that most TCR beta V segments were productive either about 87% or about 30% of the time.

Turning to this clone: Its matching antigen is unknown.

Germline-derived CDR1 and CDR2 are GTSNPN and SVGIG (reference sequence). The V end lost 3 bases, the J end lost 0 bases, and 16 bases lay between the germline ends. The CDR3 is made up of 16 amino acids. Source material: PBMCs. The clonotype comes from a woman in her twenties or thirties in good health and CMV-seropositive. This sequence joins TRBV30 and TRBJ2-3; TRBD1 might be the D (6 bases). The CDR3, as DNA: TGTGCCTGGAGATGGGGGCTGATAACTAGCACAGATACGCAGTATTTT. Translating gives CAWRWGLITSTDTQYF.